The clone carrying this TCR beta chain is a singleton in its sample. Its antigen is unidentified. Here immunoSEQ multiplex PCR was the method, and the copy in TCRdb shows in-frame clones only, minus some. This table holds 55,000 to 80,000 clones, roughly 72% found once. The ends were cut back, 7 bases at V and 1 base at J, with 16 bases in the middle. Germline values: CDR1 KGHSH, CDR2 LQKENI. This CDR3 has 15 amino acids. Using viral peptide pools, the ViraFEST assay grew out antigen-specific CD4+ T cells prior to sequencing. The authors isolated CD4+ T cells after around 9 days of culture. Having tested negative for nucleocapsid antibodies, the vaccine recipients showed no prior SARS-CoV-2 infection. Every well housed about 1.8 million PBMC, which grew in culture alongside around 11 IU/ml IL-2 and roughly 9.8 ug/ml peptides. Half-medium replacement with IL-2 medium occurred on days 3 and 7. The sample is drawn from a study of vaccination effects on CD4 cells after COVID-19. At the level of the study: Either the BNT162b2 or mRNA-1273 vaccine was given to participants in two doses. Study results and limitations: By a late point after vaccination, infection- and vaccine-induced clones had shrunk markedly through clonal contraction.

The source was CD4+ T cells from PBMCs cultured with HCoV-OC43 spike peptides, collected before COVID-19 vaccination. Subset meaning: HCoV-OC43 spike overlapping peptide pool stimulation. The J gene is TRBJ1-1, the V gene TRBV18; tentatively, D is TRBD1 (6 bases). This clonotype originated in a human donor who received a COVID-19 vaccine. CDR3 region: CASFGTTSPNTEAFF. The DNA for the CDR3 is TGTGCCAGCTTCGGGACAACCTCACCGAACACTGAAGCTTTCTTT.